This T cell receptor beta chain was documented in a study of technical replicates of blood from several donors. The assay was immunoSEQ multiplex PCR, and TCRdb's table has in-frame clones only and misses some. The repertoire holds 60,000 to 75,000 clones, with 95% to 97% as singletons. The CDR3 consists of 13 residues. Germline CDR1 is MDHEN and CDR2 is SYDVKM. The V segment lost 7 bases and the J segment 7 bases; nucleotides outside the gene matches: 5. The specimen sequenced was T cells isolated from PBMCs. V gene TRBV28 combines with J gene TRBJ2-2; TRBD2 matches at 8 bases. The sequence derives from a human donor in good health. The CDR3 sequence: CASKREGGGELFF. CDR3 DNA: TGTGCCAGCAAACGGGAGGGTGGCGGGGAGCTGTTTTTT.